One sample yielded the 26 T cell receptor beta chains listed below, sequenced in a study of blood T cell repertoires in COVID-19. Produced via immunoSEQ multiplex PCR; TCRdb's table is partial and in-frame only. The table records roughly 180,000 clones, 85% to 90% of them present only once. Sequenced: peripheral blood. These receptors all stem from a man aged 18 to 30 with acute or convalescent COVID-19.

The V gene is TRBV5-1, the J gene TRBJ2-7, with 7 bases identical to TRBD1. Germline V lookup: CDR1 SGHRS, CDR2 YFSETQ. V lost 0 bases to trimming and J lost 4 bases; unmatched junction nucleotides: 7. This CDR3 is 15 amino acids long. The CDR3 DNA follows: TGCGCCAGCAGCTTGGGAGACAGGGATAGGTACGAGCAGTACTTC. This translates into CASSLGDRDRYEQYF.

The chain recombines TRBV9 with TRBJ1-1, with a tentative D call TRBD1 (6 bases). The V gene lost 3 bases and the J gene lost 1 base, with 7 bases spanning the gap. Germline V gene sequence: CDR1 SGDLS, CDR2 YYNGEE. CDR3 size: 13 residues. The DNA for the CDR3 is TGTGCCAGCAGCGGAGGGGGGAACACTGAAGCTTTCTTT. It is translated as CASSGGGNTEAFF.

The chain couples TRBV18 to TRBJ1-4; 9 bases are shared with TRBD1. Trimming took 3 bases from V and 1 from J; bases not matched to a gene: 6. Germline V gives CDR1 KGHSH, CDR2 LQKENI. The CDR3 spans 17 residues. The CDR3 protein is CASSPDRTGVTNEKLFF. CDR3 in DNA: TGTGCCAGCTCACCGGATCGGACAGGGGTAACTAATGAAAAACTGTTTTTT.

DNA of the CDR3: TGTGCCTGGAGCCGGGGGGGGCCCCAGCATTTT. It codes for CAWSRGGPQHF. This rearrangement joins TRBV30 to TRBJ1-5; a possible D gene is TRBD1 (5 bases). Germline CDR1 reads GTSNPN; CDR2 reads SVGIG (reference sequence). The CDR3 contains 11 residues. The V gene lost 3 bases and the J gene lost 9 bases, with 9 bases spanning the gap.

This chain links TRBV7-9 with TRBJ1-5; D possibly corresponds to TRBD1 (5 bases). Germline V gene sequence: CDR1 SEHNR, CDR2 FQNEAQ (reference sequence). This CDR3 comprises 19 residues. Trimming cost V 5 bases and J 0 bases, with 23 bases left between them. CDR3 amino acids: CASSLSSGTGRYSNQPQHF. The CDR3 nucleotides read TGTGCCAGCAGCCTATCATCCGGTACAGGCCGATATAGCAATCAGCCCCAGCATTTT.

The genes are TRBV5-1 and TRBJ2-1, with TRBD1 identical over 11 bases. The CDR3 is 16 residues long. Germline values: CDR1 SGHRS, CDR2 YFSETQ. With V trimmed by 0 bases and J by 7 bases, 6 bases remained unmatched. As DNA, the CDR3 is TGCGCCAGCAGCTTGGCCTCGGGACAGGGGGGTAATGAGCAGTTCTTC. It specifies CASSLASGQGGNEQFF. The complete variable domain, with remaining parts taken from reference TRBV5-1 and TRBJ2-1, reads KAGVTQTPRYLIKTRGQQVTLSCSPISGHRSVSWYQQTPGQGLQFLFEYFSETQRNKGNFPGRFSGRQFSNSRSEMNVSTLELGDSALYLCASSLASGQGGNEQFFGPGTRLTVL.

In its sample, this clone was seen once. This sequence joins TRBV28 and TRBJ1-1, with a possible D match to TRBD1 (6 bases). The CDR3 extends over 13 amino acids. The germline gives CDR1 MDHEN, CDR2 SYDVKM. Trimming removed 2 bases at V and 4 bases at J, with 8 bases between. The CDR3 sequence: CASSLIQGTEAFF. The CDR3 DNA sequence: TGTGCCAGCAGTTTAATACAGGGCACTGAAGCTTTCTTT. Using reference TRBV28 and TRBJ1-1 for the parts outside the CDR3, the full variable domain is DVKVTQSSRYLVKRTGEKVFLECVQDMDHENMFWYRQDPGLGLRLIYFSYDVKMKEKGDIPEGYSVSREKKERFSLILESASTNQTSMYLCASSLIQGTEAFFGQGTRLTVV.

The rearrangement joins TRBV12-3 or TRBV12-4 to TRBJ1-1; D might be TRBD1 (5 bases). V lost 6 bases, J lost 3 bases, and 8 bases lay in between. The length of the CDR3 is 12 residues. The CDR3 sequence: CASRGRDTEAFF. The CDR3 DNA reads as TGTGCCAGCAGGGGGCGCGACACTGAAGCTTTCTTT.

V and J are TRBV19 and TRBJ1-5; perhaps TRBD1 as D (6 bases). The CDR3 extends over 14 amino acids. Looked up from germline, CDR1 is LNHDA and CDR2 is SQIVND (reference sequence). V dropped 3 bases and J dropped 5 bases, with 11 bases sitting between them. CDR3 sequence (DNA): TGTGCCAGTAGTATCCTTGGGGGCTATCAGCCCCAGCATTTT. As protein: CASSILGGYQPQHF.

V and J are TRBV24-1 and TRBJ2-1; no clear D gene. V lost 3 bases to trimming and J lost 0 bases, with 11 bases between them. The CDR3 is 16 residues long. Per germline, CDR1 KGHDR and CDR2 SFDVKD. For the CDR3, the DNA is TGTGCCACCAGTGATCCCGACTCTAGCTCCTACAATGAGCAGTTCTTC. It specifies CATSDPDSSSYNEQFF.

The chain carries TRBV27 and TRBJ2-7; maybe TRBD1 (5 bases). Trimming stripped 1 base from V and 2 bases from J, with 9 bases between. This CDR3 spans 14 amino acids. Germline CDR1 and CDR2: MNHEY and SMNVEV (reference sequence). CDR3 nucleotides: TGTGCCAGCAGTTTATTCCCAGGGACCTACGAGCAGTACTTC. Protein: CASSLFPGTYEQYF.

The chain links TRBV30 to TRBJ1-1; D gene uncertain. The length of the CDR3 is 13 residues. Trimming pared 3 bases from V and 4 bases from J, leaving 12 bases between. Germline V gene data show CDR1 as GTSNPN and CDR2 as SVGIG (reference sequence). CDR3 amino acids: CAWRVKSTTEAFF. The DNA of the CDR3 is TGTGCCTGGAGGGTCAAATCTACCACTGAAGCTTTCTTT.

The chain uses TRBV28 and TRBJ1-4, with TRBD1 matching 7 bases. CDR3 size: 14 residues. Germline V gene sequence: CDR1 MDHEN, CDR2 SYDVKM. The V gene end was trimmed by 5 bases and the J gene end by 4 bases; junction bases not matched to a gene: 4. CDR3 protein: CASSRGQSNEKLFF. The CDR3 nucleotides are TGTGCCAGCAGTAGGGGACAGAGTAATGAAAAACTGTTTTTT.

The genes are TRBV7-2 and TRBJ1-5, with D possibly matching TRBD1 (6 bases). Germline-derived CDR1 and CDR2 are SGHTA and FQGNSA. V lost 2 bases to trimming and J lost 0 bases, with 8 bases between them. CDR3 size: 15 residues. CDR3 nucleotide sequence: TGTGCCAGCAGCTTATCGACAGGTAGCAATCAGCCCCAGCATTTT. Translation gives CASSLSTGSNQPQHF.

The rearrangement joins TRBV29-1 to TRBJ1-1, with TRBD1 matching 7 bases. V dropped 6 bases and J dropped 1; count of bases not matched to a gene: 2. This CDR3 spans 12 amino acids. Germline assignment: CDR1 SQVTM and CDR2 ANQGSEA. This CDR3 is CSVGQTNTEAFF. DNA of the CDR3: TGCAGCGTGGGACAGACGAACACTGAAGCTTTCTTT.

This rearrangement joins TRBV3-1 (or the pseudogene TRBV3-2) to TRBJ2-6; 8 nucleotides align to TRBD2. V lost 4 bases and J lost 2; bases outside the gene matches: 7. Germline CDR1 and CDR2: LGHDT and YNNKEL (reference sequence). The CDR3 sequence is 17 residues long. The CDR3 DNA reads TGTGCCAGCAGCCCCACCGGGGGGGGGACTGGGGCCAACGTCCTGACTTTC. Encoded protein: CASSPTGGGTGANVLTF.

J is TRBJ2-5 and V is TRBV6-5; 8 nucleotides match TRBD2. CDR1 and CDR2 from the germline V gene are MNHEY and SVGAGI. The CDR3 covers 15 residues. With V trimmed by 6 bases and J by 0 bases, 6 bases remained unmatched. The CDR3: CASSPSGGHQETQYF. DNA for the CDR3: TGTGCCAGCAGCCCCAGCGGGGGACACCAAGAGACCCAGTACTTC.

CDR3 loop: CASSLKGALRNEQYF. CDR3 nucleotide sequence: TGTGCCAGCAGCTTGAAGGGGGCGCTTAGAAACGAGCAGTACTTC. The chain is built from TRBV5-4 and TRBJ2-7; 7 positions agree with TRBD1. The CDR3 spans 15 residues. Germline assignment: CDR1 SGHNT and CDR2 YYREEE (reference sequence). With V trimmed by 1 base and J by 5 bases, 9 bases remained unmatched.

The genes are TRBV7-8 and TRBJ2-2; D not resolved. V was shortened by 7 bases and J by 9 bases, with 15 bases between the two germline ends. The CDR3 is 13 residues long. Germline assignment: CDR1 SGHVS and CDR2 FQNEAQ. The CDR3 coding sequence is TGTGCCAGCACCCCAAAGAGTACTTGGGAGCTGTTTTTT. Protein sequence: CASTPKSTWELFF. The full variable domain, in which reference TRBV7-8 and TRBJ2-2 provide the parts outside the CDR3, is GAGVSQSPRYKVAKRGQDVALRCDPISGHVSLFWYQQALGQGPEFLTYFQNEAQLDKSGLPSDRFFAERPEGSVSTLKIQRTQQEDSAVYLCASTPKSTWELFFGEGSRLTVL.

The chain is built from TRBV27 and TRBJ1-2; D perhaps matches TRBD1 (6 bases). The CDR3 has 14 amino acids. The germline V gene has CDR1 MNHEY and CDR2 SMNVEV (reference sequence). V was pared by 6 bases and J by 3 bases, with 14 bases between. In nucleotides, the CDR3 is TGTGCCAGCAGCCGGGGGGGCTCTCACTATGGCTACACCTTC. Protein sequence: CASSRGGSHYGYTF.

The chain has TRBV9 and TRBJ1-1; tentatively, D is TRBD1 (5 bases). Germline V gene data show CDR1 as SGDLS and CDR2 as YYNGEE. V was pared by 6 bases and J by 3 bases, with 6 bases between. The CDR3 has 11 residues. This CDR3 is CASKGDTEAFF. The CDR3 nucleotides are TGTGCCAGCAAAGGGGACACTGAAGCTTTCTTT. Full variable domain (rest looked up from reference TRBV9 and TRBJ1-1): DSGVTQTPKHLITATGQRVTLRCSPRSGDLSVYWYQQSLDQGLQFLIQYYNGEERAKGNILERFSAQQFPDLHSELNLSSLELGDSALYFCASKGDTEAFFGQGTRLTVV.

The chain joins TRBV27 to TRBJ1-2; D is possibly TRBD1 (6 bases). V gave up 4 bases and J gave up 8 bases, with 14 bases separating them. The CDR3 extends over 13 amino acids. In germline, CDR1 is MNHEY, CDR2 SMNVEV (reference sequence). The CDR3 DNA is TGTGCCAGCAGTTCCAATTTGGGACACGGCTACACCTTC. It translates to CASSSNLGHGYTF.

The chain joins TRBV10-3 to TRBJ1-3, with 7 bases aligning to TRBD1. The CDR3 extends over 16 amino acids. The germline V gene has CDR1 ENHRY and CDR2 SYGVKD. Trimming removed 5 bases from V and 0 bases from J; junction bases left unmatched: 7. The CDR3 here is CAISPGQTISGNTIYF. Written as DNA, the CDR3 is TGTGCCATCAGTCCGGGACAGACTATCTCTGGAAACACCATATATTTT.

This clone was observed a single time. The V call is TRBV3-1 (or the pseudogene TRBV3-2), the J call TRBJ1-4; D may be TRBD1 (6 bases). The V gene's germline CDR1 is LGHDT and CDR2 YNNKEL (reference sequence). The CDR3 consists of 15 residues. The V gene lost 4 bases and the J gene lost 8 bases, with 17 bases spanning the gap. The CDR3 spells CASSRKGQWGEKLFF. As DNA, the CDR3 is TGTGCCAGCAGCCGAAAAGGACAGTGGGGAGAAAAACTGTTTTTT.

This clone was seen once. The chain links TRBV28 to TRBJ2-7, with 8 bases fitting TRBD1. This CDR3 has 14 amino acids. Germline CDR1 MDHEN, CDR2 SYDVKM. Trimming removed 2 bases from V and 2 bases from J; junction bases left unmatched: 2. The CDR3 DNA reads TGTGCCAGCAGTTTAGGGACAGGTACCTACGAGCAGTACGTC. Translation: CASSLGTGTYEQYV.

This clone came up once. The V call is TRBV10-3, the J call TRBJ2-7; no firm D call. The CDR3 loop spans 14 amino acids. With 6 bases removed from V and 4 bases from J, the gap between germline ends came to 16 bases. The germline CDR1 and CDR2 sequences are ENHRY and SYGVKD. The CDR3 region has the DNA TGTGCCATCAGCGCCGGTACCGGGTATTACGAGCAGTACTTC. Amino acids: CAISAGTGYYEQYF.